What follows describes a single TCR beta chain. Antigen unknown. Repertoires were generated with immunoSEQ multiplex PCR, while TCRdb's copy carries only in-frame clones and drops some. The table includes around 50,000 clones, approximately 79% detected once. The data belong to a study of a mutant IDH1 vaccine in newly diagnosed glioma. Overall study results and limits: Pseudoprogression appears to have had no connection to changes in top peripheral T cell clonotypes.

Time point denoted: week 35, safety follow-up. In every dose of vaccine, 300 ug of mutant IDH1 20-mer peptide was given alongside topical imiquimod. The V segment lost 5 bases and the J segment 6 bases; nucleotides outside the gene matches: 6. The CDR3 covers 13 residues. Per germline, CDR1 SGHAT and CDR2 FQNNGV. Source: PBMCs, taken from a glioma patient whose treatment included an IDH1 peptide vaccine. V is TRBV11-2 and J is TRBJ1-1; 7 nucleotides match TRBD1. This clonotype originated in a man aged 35-49 years with glioma. The CDR3 here is CASSKGQKPEAFF. CDR3 nucleotides: TGTGCCAGCAGCAAGGGACAGAAGCCTGAAGCTTTCTTT. The full variable domain, with the rest looked up from reference TRBV11-2 and TRBJ1-1, is EAGVAQSPRYKIIEKRQSVAFWCNPISGHATLYWYQQILGQGPKLLIQFQNNGVVDDSQLPKDRFSAERLKGVDSTLKIQPAKLEDSAVYLCASSKGQKPEAFFGQGTRLTVV.